What follows are 9 T cell receptor beta chains derived from one specimen sequenced in a study of PD-1 blockade in classical Hodgkin lymphoma. Sequenced by immunoSEQ multiplex PCR; TCRdb stores in-frame clones only, minus some. The sample yields about 47,000 clones, approximately 91% seen once. Time point here: newly diagnosed, previously untreated cHL patient sample. Sequencing input: peripheral blood mononuclear cells (PBMCs). These receptors were obtained from a human donor with classical Hodgkin lymphoma.

V usage is TRBV5-6 and J usage is TRBJ2-1; 8 bases match TRBD1. The CDR3 runs to 15 residues. CDR1 is SGHDT, CDR2 YYEEEE, per germline. Trimming removed 5 bases from V and 4 bases from J; junction bases left unmatched: 8. The DNA for the CDR3 is TGTGCCAGCAGTTTCAGTGGACAGGGATACAATGAGCAGTTCTTC. Protein product: CASSFSGQGYNEQFF.

The chain has TRBV2 and TRBJ2-1, with a possible D match to TRBD1 (6 bases). The germline gives CDR1 SNHLY, CDR2 FYNNEI. The CDR3 totals 11 residues. V lost 8 bases to trimming and J lost 7 bases, with 9 bases between them. CDR3 protein: CASGTYNEQFF. CDR3 nucleotide sequence: TGTGCCAGCGGGACATATAATGAGCAGTTCTTC.

In its sample, this clone was seen a few times. V and J are TRBV19 and TRBJ1-3, with D uncertain. CDR1 and CDR2 from the germline V gene are LNHDA and SQIVND (reference sequence). V dropped 6 bases and J dropped 4 bases, with 7 bases sitting between them. The CDR3 is 12 residues long. The CDR3 sequence: CASRSPGNTIYF. The CDR3 DNA reads as TGTGCCAGTAGATCCCCGGGAAACACCATATATTTT.

The chain links TRBV5-1 to TRBJ2-1; 12 bases align to TRBD2. The J segment lost 16 bases and the V segment lost 0 bases, leaving 14 bases of the junction unmatched. Germline loops: CDR1 SGHRS, CDR2 YFSETQ. The length of the CDR3 is 16 residues. The CDR3 protein is CASSLGPLTSGSHSFF. In DNA, the CDR3 is TGCGCCAGCAGCTTGGGCCCGTTGACTAGCGGGAGCCACAGTTTCTTC.

This clone was recorded a few times. The DNA for the CDR3 is TGTGCCAGTAGTAACTATGCTGAAGCTTTCTTT. Translating it yields CASSNYAEAFF. The chain joins TRBV19 to TRBJ1-1; no definite D call. Germline V gives CDR1 LNHDA, CDR2 SQIVND (reference sequence). This CDR3 has 11 amino acids. Between the trimmed V and J ends, which lost 4 bases and 6 bases, there was a span of 6 bases.

The chain couples TRBV6-5 to TRBJ2-7; TRBD1 is a possible D gene (6 bases). The length of the CDR3 is 14 residues. V lost 0 bases, J lost 3 bases, and 9 bases lay in between. CDR1 is MNHEY and CDR2 is SVGAGI in the germline V gene. CDR3 amino acids: CASSYSTGGYEQYF. CDR3 in DNA: TGTGCCAGCAGTTACTCGACAGGAGGCTACGAGCAGTACTTC.

This clone was counted once. The chain combines TRBV2 with TRBJ1-5; possibly TRBD1 for D (5 bases). Trimming took off 6 bases at V and 11 bases at J, with 23 bases between the two ends. CDR3 length equals 15 residues. Germline V gene data show CDR1 as SNHLY and CDR2 as FYNNEI. In DNA form, the CDR3 reads TGTGCCAGCAGGTCCCAGGGAGAAAGGGCCCAGGCCCAGCATTTT. Encoded protein: CASRSQGERAQAQHF. The whole variable domain, filled in from reference TRBV2 and TRBJ1-5, reads EPEVTQTPSHQVTQMGQEVILRCVPISNHLYFYWYRQILGQKVEFLVSFYNNEISEKSEIFDDQFSVERPDGSNFTLKIRSTKLEDSAMYFCASRSQGERAQAQHFGDGTRLSIL.

V usage is TRBV19 and J usage is TRBJ2-7; 7 positions agree with TRBD1. This CDR3 is built from 15 residues. V lost 5 bases and J lost 2; bases outside the gene matches: 9. Germline V gene sequence: CDR1 LNHDA, CDR2 SQIVND (reference sequence). Here the CDR3 DNA reads TGTGCCAGTAGTCGACAGGGATTAGTCCCCTACGAGCAGTACTTC. It translates to CASSRQGLVPYEQYF.

The V call is TRBV9, the J call TRBJ1-6, with a possible D match to TRBD1 (5 bases). The CDR3 consists of 15 residues. Germline assignment: CDR1 SGDLS and CDR2 YYNGEE. The V end was cut by 0 bases, the J end by 6 bases, with 10 bases between. The CDR3, as DNA: TGTGCCAGCAGCGTAGCCACGGGGACTAATTCACCCCTCCACTTT. As protein: CASSVATGTNSPLHF.